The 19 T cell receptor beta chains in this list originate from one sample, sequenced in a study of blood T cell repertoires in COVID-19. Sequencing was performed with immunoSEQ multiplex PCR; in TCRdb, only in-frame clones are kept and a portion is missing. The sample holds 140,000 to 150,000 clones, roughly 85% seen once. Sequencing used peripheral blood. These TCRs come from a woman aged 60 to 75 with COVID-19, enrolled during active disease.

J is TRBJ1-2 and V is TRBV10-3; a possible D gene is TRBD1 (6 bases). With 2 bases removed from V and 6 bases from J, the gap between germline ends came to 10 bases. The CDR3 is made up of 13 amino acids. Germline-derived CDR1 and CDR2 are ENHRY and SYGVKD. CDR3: CAISEGGRDGYTF. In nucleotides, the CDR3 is TGTGCCATCAGTGAGGGGGGCAGGGATGGCTACACCTTC.

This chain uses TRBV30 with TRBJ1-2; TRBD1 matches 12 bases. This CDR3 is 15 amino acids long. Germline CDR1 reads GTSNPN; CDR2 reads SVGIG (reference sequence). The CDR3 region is CVPGQGAPRNYGYTF. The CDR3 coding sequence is TGTGTCCCGGGACAGGGGGCGCCGAGAAACTATGGCTACACCTTC.

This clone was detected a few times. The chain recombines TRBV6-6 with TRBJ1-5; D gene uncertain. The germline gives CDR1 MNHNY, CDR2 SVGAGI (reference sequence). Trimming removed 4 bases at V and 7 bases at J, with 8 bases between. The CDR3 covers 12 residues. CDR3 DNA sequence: TGTGCCAGCAGTTTGGACTCACAGCCCCAGCATTTT. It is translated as CASSLDSQPQHF.

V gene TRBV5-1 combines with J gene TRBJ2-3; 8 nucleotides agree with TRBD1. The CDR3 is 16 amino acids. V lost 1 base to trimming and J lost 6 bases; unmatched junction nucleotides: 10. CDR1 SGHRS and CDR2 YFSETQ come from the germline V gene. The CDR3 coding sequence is TGCGCCAGCAGCTTGAGTGGACAGGGAGGATGGGATACGCAGTATTTT. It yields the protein CASSLSGQGGWDTQYF.

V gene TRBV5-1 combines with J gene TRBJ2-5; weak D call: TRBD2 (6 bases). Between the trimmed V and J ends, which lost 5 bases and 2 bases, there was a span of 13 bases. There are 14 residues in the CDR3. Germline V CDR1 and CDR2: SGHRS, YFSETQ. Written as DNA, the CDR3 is TGCGCCAGCAGGGAGGGGCTGGGACAAGAGACCCAGTACTTC. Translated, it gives CASREGLGQETQYF.

The CDR3 nucleotides read TGTGCCAGCTCACCGATGACAGGGGGCACCTACAATGAGCAGTTCTTC. Its translation: CASSPMTGGTYNEQFF. The chain recombines TRBV18 with TRBJ2-1; 10 bases agree with TRBD1. CDR3 length: 16 residues. The V segment lost 3 bases and the J segment 2 bases; nucleotides outside the gene matches: 4. CDR1 is KGHSH and CDR2 is LQKENI in the germline V gene.

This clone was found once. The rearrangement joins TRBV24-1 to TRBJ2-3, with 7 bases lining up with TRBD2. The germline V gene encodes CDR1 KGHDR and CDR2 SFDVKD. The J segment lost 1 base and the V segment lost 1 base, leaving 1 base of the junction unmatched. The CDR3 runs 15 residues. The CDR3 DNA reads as TGTGCCACCAGTGATTTTGCGGGGGGCACAGATACGCAGTATTTT. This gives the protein CATSDFAGGTDTQYF.

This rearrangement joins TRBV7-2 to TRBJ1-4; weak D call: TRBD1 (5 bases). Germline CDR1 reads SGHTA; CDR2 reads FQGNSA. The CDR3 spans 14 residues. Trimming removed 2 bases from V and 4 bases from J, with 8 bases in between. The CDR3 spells CASSLTGYNEKLFF. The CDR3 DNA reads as TGTGCCAGCAGCTTAACAGGATATAATGAAAAACTGTTTTTT.

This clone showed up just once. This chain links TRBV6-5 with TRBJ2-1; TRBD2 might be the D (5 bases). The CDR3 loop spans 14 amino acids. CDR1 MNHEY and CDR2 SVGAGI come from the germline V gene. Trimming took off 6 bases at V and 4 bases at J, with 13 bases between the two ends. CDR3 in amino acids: CASSRRTYYNEQFF. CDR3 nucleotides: TGTGCCAGCAGCCGTCGGACTTATTACAATGAGCAGTTCTTC.

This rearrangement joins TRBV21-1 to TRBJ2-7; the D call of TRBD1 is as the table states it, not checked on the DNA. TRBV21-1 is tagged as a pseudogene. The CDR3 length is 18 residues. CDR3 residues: CASSKALDDRVSSYEQYF. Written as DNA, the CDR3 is TGTGCCAGCAGCAAAGCGCTTGACGACAGGGTGAGCTCCTACGAGCAGTACTTC.

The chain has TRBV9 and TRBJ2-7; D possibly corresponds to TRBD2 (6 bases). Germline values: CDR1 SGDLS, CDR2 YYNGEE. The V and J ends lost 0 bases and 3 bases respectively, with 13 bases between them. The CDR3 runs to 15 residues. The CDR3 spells CASSVDRGDRYEQYF. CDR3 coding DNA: TGTGCCAGCAGCGTAGACCGCGGGGACCGCTACGAGCAGTACTTC.

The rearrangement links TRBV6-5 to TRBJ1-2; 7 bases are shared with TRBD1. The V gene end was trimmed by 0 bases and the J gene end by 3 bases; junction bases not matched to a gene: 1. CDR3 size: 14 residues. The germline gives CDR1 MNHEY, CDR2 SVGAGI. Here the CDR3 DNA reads TGTGCCAGCAGTTACTCAGGGGGCCACTATGGCTACACCTTC. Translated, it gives CASSYSGGHYGYTF.

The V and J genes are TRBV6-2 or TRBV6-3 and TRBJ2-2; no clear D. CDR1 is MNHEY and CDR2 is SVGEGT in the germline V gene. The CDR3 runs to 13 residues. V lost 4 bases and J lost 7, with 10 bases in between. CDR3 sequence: CASSSVRGGELFF. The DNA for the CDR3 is TGTGCCAGCAGTTCCGTACGAGGCGGGGAGCTGTTTTTT.

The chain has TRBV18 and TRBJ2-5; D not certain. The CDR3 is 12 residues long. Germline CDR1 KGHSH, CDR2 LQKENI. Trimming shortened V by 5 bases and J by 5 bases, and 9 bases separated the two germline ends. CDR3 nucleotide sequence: TGTGCCAGCTCATCATTCCGGGAGACCCAGTACTTC. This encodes CASSSFRETQYF.

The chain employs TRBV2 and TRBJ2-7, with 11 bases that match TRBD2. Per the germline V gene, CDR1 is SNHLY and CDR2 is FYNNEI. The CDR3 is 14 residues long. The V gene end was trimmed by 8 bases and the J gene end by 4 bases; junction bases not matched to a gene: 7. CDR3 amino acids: CASRLAGGFYEQYF. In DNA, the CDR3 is TGTGCCAGCCGCCTAGCGGGGGGCTTTTACGAGCAGTACTTC.

DNA for the CDR3: TGTGCCAGCGCCGGGACAGGGATCTACGAGCAGTACTTC. Its translation is CASAGTGIYEQYF. This chain links TRBV2 with TRBJ2-7; TRBD1 matches 9 bases. Per germline, CDR1 SNHLY and CDR2 FYNNEI. The J segment lost 3 bases and the V segment lost 8 bases, leaving 5 bases of the junction unmatched. The CDR3 spans 13 residues.

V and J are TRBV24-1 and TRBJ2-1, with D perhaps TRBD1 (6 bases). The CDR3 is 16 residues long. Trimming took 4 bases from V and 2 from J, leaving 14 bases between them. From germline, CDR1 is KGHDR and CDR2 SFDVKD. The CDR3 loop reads CATSDLGGSPYNEQFF. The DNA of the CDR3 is TGTGCCACCAGTGACTTAGGGGGTTCTCCCTACAATGAGCAGTTCTTC.

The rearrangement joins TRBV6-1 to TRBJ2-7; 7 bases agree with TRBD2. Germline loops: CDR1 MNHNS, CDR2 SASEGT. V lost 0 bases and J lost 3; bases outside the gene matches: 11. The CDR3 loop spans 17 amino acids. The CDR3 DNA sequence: TGTGCCAGCAGTGAAGCGCGTCGTGGGGGGGTGTACTACGAGCAGTACTTC. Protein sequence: CASSEARRGGVYYEQYF.

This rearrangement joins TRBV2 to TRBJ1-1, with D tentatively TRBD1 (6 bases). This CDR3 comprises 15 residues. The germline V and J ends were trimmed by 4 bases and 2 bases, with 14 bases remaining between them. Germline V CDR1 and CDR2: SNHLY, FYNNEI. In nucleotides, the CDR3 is TGTGCCAGCAGTGTCGGGACACCGGTTAACACTGAAGCTTTCTTT. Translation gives CASSVGTPVNTEAFF.